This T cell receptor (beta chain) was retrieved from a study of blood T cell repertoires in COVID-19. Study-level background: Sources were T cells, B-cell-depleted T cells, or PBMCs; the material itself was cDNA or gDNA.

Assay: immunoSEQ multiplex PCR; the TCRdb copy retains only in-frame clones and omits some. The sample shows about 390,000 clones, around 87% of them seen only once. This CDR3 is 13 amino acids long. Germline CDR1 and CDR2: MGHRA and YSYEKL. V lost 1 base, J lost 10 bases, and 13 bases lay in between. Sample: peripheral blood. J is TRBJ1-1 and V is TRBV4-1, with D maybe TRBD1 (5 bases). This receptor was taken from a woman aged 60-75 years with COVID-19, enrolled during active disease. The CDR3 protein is CASSQGTFQGAFF. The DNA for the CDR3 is TGCGCCAGCAGCCAAGGGACATTCCAGGGAGCTTTCTTT.